The subject of this entry is one T cell receptor (beta chain). At one end, the junction sequence differs from germline, possibly due to a read error. The source of the blood RNA was unsorted whole blood, and germline DNA was extracted as well. The sample belongs to a study of tumor-infiltrating lymphocytes in primary liver carcinoma. From about 530 ng total RNA, TCR beta cDNA was generated with a primer in the constant region. TCR beta libraries came from three nested multiplex PCR rounds using slightly modified ARM-PCR. A single record per CDR3 protein comes from TCRdb applying MiXCR to the multiplex PCR reads. The repertoire holds roughly 180,000 distinct CDR3 sequences, with 60% as singletons. The clonotype comes from a man aged 40-50 years with primary liver carcinoma and hepatitis B virus infection. The sample taken for sequencing was peripheral blood.

CDR3: CANSLQQGMNTEAFF. CDR3 DNA: TGTGCCAACAGTCTTCAACAGGGGATGAACACTGAAGCTTTCTTT. This chain links TRBV6-1 with TRBJ1-1; 7 bases map to TRBD1. The CDR3 extends over 15 amino acids. In germline, CDR1 is MNHNS, CDR2 SASEGT.